This T cell receptor beta chain was found in a study of T cells expressing NK-cell markers. About the study: Sorted CD3+CD56-NKG2C+, CD3+CD56+NKG2C+ and CD3+CD56+NKG2C- T cells supplied the TCR beta repertoires.

With respect to this clonotype: What it binds is not known.

The CDR3 totals 14 residues. CDR1 LNHDA and CDR2 SQIVND come from the germline V gene (reference sequence). Study-level results: A handful of donors carried dominant NKG2C+ clonotypes that made up roughly 1.0-8% of their CD8+ T cells. Once again these clonotypes came out on top in the CD3+CD56-NKG2C+ fraction of a few donors.

Researchers built TCR beta cDNA using 5'RACE template switching with UMIs. TCRdb re-called the 5' RACE reads and shows each CDR3 protein once, DNA omitted. This sample carries about 260,000 distinct CDR3 sequences, with 0.39% going to the ten biggest clones. The V gene is TRBV19, the J gene TRBJ2-1. The TCR was taken from a man aged 18 to 29 in good health. The source material was blood T cells: a sorted CD56 or NKG2C T cell subset, CD4+ or CD8+ T cells, or bulk PBMC T cells (not recorded which). This chain's CDR3 is CASSPTILLGEQFF.